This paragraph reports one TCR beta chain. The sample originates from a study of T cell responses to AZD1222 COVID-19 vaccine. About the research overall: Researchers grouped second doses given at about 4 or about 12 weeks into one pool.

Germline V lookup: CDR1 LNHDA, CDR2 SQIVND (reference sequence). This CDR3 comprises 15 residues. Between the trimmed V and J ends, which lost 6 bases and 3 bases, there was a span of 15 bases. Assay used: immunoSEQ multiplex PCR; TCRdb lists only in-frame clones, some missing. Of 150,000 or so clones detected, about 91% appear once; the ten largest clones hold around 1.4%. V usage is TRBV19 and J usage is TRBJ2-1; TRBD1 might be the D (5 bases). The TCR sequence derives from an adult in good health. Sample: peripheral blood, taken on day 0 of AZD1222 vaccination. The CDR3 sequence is CASRTRAQDYNEQFF. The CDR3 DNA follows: TGTGCCAGTAGAACCCGGGCACAGGACTACAATGAGCAGTTCTTC. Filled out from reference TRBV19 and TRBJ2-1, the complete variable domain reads DGGITQSPKYLFRKEGQNVTLSCEQNLNHDAMYWYRQDPGQGLRLIYYSQIVNDFQKGDIAEGYSVSREKKESFPLTVTSAQKNPTAFYLCASRTRAQDYNEQFFGPGTRLTVL.